The present T cell receptor beta chain was sequenced within a study of blood T cell repertoires in COVID-19. For the study at large: From the United States, Italy and Spain came samples of acute and convalescent COVID-19. In each case, the material was cDNA or gDNA derived from T cells, B-cell-depleted T cells, or PBMCs.

Original data processing: Estimated nucleated cell counts came from reference gene primer amplification. Assay: immunoSEQ multiplex PCR; the TCRdb copy retains only in-frame clones and omits some. V and J calls and clone size are given by that table; D and trimming were obtained from the DNA. This table has about 120,000 clones, under 90% appearing once. V was clipped by 1 base and J by 1 base, with 11 bases between them. Germline CDR1 and CDR2: SEHNR and FQNEAQ (reference sequence). The CDR3 covers 15 residues. J is TRBJ2-7 and V is TRBV7-9; D is unresolved. This TCR derives from a man aged 55 to 70 with acute or convalescent COVID-19. The specimen was peripheral blood. The DNA of the CDR3 is TGTGCCAGCAGCTTAGTAGGCCAGGCATCCTACGAGCAGTACTTC. It codes for CASSLVGQASYEQYF.